This T cell receptor beta chain was documented in a study of cytomegalovirus exposure and HLA in healthy donors. General study points: When a later analysis compared HLA-associated TCR beta chains with equally common others, the HLA-associated chains turned out to be more clonally expanded and to have lower generation probabilities. In a later analysis, around 18,000 TCR beta sequences were associated with HLA alleles at 0.05 false discovery rate.

The PCR used 60 Vbeta and 13 Jbeta primers. Repertoires were generated with immunoSEQ multiplex PCR, while TCRdb's copy carries only in-frame clones and drops some. The top ten clones hold about 4% of a sample with about 130,000 clones, 77% of them seen once. Unmatched junction bases numbered 4, after V lost 5 bases and J lost 7 bases. This CDR3 is built from 12 residues. The germline V gene has CDR1 SGHTA and CDR2 FQGNSA. To note about this clone: The antigen is unknown.

The V gene is TRBV7-2, the J gene TRBJ2-5; the match to TRBD1 covers 7 bases. The sample consisted of PBMCs. The TCR was taken from a male donor in good health and CMV-seronegative. CDR3 sequence (DNA): TGTGCCAGCAGCCGACAGGGCGGGACCCAGTACTTC. It specifies CASSRQGGTQYF.